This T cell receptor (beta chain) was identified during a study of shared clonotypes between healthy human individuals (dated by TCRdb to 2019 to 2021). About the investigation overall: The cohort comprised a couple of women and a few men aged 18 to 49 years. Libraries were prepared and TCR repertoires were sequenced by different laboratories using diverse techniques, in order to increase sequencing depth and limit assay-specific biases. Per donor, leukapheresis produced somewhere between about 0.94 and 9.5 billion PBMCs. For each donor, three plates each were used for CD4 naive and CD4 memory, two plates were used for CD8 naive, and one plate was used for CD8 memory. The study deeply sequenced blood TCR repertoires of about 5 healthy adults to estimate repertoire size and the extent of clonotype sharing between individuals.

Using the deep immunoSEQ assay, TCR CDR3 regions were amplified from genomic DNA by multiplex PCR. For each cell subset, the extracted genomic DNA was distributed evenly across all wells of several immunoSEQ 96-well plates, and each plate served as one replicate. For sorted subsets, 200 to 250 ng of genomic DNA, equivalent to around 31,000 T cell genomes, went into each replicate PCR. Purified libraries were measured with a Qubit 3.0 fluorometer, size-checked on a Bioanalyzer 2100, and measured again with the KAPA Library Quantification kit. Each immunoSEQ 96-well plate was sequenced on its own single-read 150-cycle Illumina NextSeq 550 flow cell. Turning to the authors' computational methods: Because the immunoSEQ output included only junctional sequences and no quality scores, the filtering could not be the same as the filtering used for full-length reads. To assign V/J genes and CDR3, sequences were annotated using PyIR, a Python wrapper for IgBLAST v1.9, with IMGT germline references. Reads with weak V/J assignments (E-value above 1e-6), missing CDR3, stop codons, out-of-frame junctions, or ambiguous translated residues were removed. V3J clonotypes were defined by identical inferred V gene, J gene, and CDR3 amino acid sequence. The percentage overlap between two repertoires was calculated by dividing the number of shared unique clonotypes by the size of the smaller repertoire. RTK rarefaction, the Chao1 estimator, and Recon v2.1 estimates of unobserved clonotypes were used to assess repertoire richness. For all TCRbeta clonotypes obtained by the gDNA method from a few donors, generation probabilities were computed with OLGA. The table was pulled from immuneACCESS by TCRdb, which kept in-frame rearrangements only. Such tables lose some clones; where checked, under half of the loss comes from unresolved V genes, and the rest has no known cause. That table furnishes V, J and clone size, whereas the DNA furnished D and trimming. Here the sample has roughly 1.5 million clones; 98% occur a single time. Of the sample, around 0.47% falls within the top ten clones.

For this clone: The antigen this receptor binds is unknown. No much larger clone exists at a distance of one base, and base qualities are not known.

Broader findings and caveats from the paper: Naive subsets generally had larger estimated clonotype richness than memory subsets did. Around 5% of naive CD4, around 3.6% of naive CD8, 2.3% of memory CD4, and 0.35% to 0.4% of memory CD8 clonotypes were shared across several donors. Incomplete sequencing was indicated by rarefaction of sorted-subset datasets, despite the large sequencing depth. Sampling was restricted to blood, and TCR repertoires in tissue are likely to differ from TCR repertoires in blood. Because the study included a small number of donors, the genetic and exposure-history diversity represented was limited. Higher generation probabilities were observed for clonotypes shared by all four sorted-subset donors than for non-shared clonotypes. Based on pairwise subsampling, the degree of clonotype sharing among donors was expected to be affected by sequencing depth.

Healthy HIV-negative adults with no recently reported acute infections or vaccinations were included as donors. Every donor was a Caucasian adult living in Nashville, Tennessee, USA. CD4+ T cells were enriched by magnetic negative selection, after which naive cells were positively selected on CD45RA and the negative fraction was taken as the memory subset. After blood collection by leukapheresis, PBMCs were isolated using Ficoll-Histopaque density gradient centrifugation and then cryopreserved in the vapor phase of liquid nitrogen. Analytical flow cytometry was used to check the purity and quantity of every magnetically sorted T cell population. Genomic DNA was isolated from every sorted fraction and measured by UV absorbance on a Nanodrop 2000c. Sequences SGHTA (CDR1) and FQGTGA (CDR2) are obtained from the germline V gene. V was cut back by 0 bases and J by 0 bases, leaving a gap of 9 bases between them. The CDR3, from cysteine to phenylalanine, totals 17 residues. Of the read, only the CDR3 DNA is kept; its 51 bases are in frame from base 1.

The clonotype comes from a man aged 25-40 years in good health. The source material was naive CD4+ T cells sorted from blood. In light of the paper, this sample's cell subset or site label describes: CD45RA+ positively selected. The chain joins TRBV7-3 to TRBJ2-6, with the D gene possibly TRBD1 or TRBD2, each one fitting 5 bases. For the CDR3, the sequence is CASSLTGTSSGANVLTF. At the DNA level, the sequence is TGTGCCAGCAGCTTAACAGGGACCTCCTCTGGGGCCAACGTCCTGACTTTC.